Reported below is one T cell receptor beta chain. Its target is not known. This record belongs to a study of T cell repertoires in cytomegalovirus infection. About the study: As its CMV epitopes, the study selected recently identified HLA-C-restricted and well-studied HLA-B-restricted targets. Evidence of both CMV infection and a matching HLA type came from public TCR beta signatures. Study-level points and caveats: Based on cumulative public TCR beta family frequency, carriers of CMV plus the relevant HLA were identified. HLA-C-restricted CMV-specific TCR beta clonotypes prevailed in the ex vivo response.

TCRdb redid the calling of the reads with MiXCR, one entry per CDR3 protein. In the table there are hundreds of thousands of distinct CDR3 sequences, approximately 31% of which are singletons. Germline V gene sequence: CDR1 MDHEN, CDR2 SYDVKM. The ends lost 2 bases at V and 0 bases at J; junction bases unmatched: 13. The CDR3 spans 19 residues. Specimen: cultured CD8+ T cells from PBMCs, collected from culture after CMV antigen stimulation. The chain couples TRBV28 to TRBJ1-1, with TRBD1 matching over 9 bases. The sequence came from a human donor in good health (CMV status not recorded). Some clones in this sample may be carry-over from other donors' samples. The CDR3 coding sequence is TGTGCCAGCAGTTTACCCGGGACAGGGACCCGAACCGTGAACACTGAAGCTTTCTTT. This sequence encodes CASSLPGTGTRTVNTEAFF.